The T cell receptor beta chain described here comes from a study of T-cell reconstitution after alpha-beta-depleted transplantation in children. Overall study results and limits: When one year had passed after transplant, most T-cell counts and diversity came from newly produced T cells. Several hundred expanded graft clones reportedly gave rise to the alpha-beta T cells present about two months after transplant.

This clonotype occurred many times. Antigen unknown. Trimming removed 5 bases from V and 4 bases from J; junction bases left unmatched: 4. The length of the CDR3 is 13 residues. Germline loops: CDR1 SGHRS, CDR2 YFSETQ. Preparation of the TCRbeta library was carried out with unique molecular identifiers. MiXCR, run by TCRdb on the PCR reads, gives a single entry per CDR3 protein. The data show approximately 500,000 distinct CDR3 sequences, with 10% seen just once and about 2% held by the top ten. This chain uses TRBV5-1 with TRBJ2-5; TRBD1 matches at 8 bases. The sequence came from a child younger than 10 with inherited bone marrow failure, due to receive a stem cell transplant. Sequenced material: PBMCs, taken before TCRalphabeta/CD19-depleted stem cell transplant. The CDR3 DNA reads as TGCGCCAGCAGTGGCAGGGGGCGAGAGACCCAGTACTTC. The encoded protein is CASSGRGRETQYF.